This T cell receptor (beta chain) derives from a study of blood T cell repertoires in COVID-19 (TCRdb year 2020). For the study in its entirety: The collaborator samples originated in the United States, Italy and Spain and spanned the acute and convalescent phases of COVID-19. The material from the prospective study consisted of cDNA or gDNA derived from T cells, B-cell-depleted T cells, or PBMCs. The samples were drawn from two sources: the first 160 participants of the ongoing ImmuneRACE study, and about 1,300 subjects contributed by 6 global collaborators. Where HLA class I and class II types were available, the types were taken from metadata supplied by the sample provider, not from assay-based typing. The dataset comprised deeply sampled blood TCRbeta repertoires from subjects exposed to, actively infected with, or recovered from COVID-19. The sample metadata nearly always contained a de-identified subject ID, COVID-19 status, age in years and sex. A freely available public database, intended as a resource for researchers studying the immune response to SARS-CoV-2, is where the repertoires were released. Study-wide conclusions, independent of this receptor: The quantity of clinical and demographic metadata differed by source and by participant and was supplied without curation.

Comment on this clone: Its antigen remains unidentified. Compared with germline, one end of the junction differs, possibly owing to a read error.

The CDR3 contains 14 residues, cysteine and phenylalanine counted. Just the 42-base CDR3 DNA is kept, in frame starting at base 1. CDR1 MGHDK and CDR2 SYGVNS were looked up in the germline V gene. TCRbeta CDR3 regions were amplified from genomic DNA by means of the immunoSEQ Assay, a bias-controlled multiplex PCR. The study's processing was this. The number of nucleated cells in each sample was estimated by amplification of reference gene primers within the assay. Sequence reads were collapsed and filtered to measure the absolute abundance of every unique TCRbeta CDR3 rearrangement. Productive Simpson clonality was computed per sample as the square root of Simpson's diversity index over productive rearrangements. The source is immuneACCESS, and TCRdb retained only in-frame sequences with V and J called. Part of the clones is not carried over; for the studies checked, unresolved V genes explain less than half of this, and the remainder is unexplained. V and J calls and clone size come straight from that table; D and trimming were deduced from the DNA. The table for this sample lists around 210,000 clones; roughly nine tenths of them were counted only once. The top ten constitute more than 0.7% of the sample.

Whole blood was collected in K2EDTA tubes by collaborating institutions according to the institutions' own protocols. For TCRbeta analysis, collaborator samples were shipped as frozen whole blood, as isolated PBMCs, or as DNA extracted from either sample type. The sequence came from a woman aged 70-85 years with acute or convalescent COVID-19. The sequence is built from TRBV25-1 and TRBJ2-7; TRBD1 is a weak D gene call, 7 bases matching. The sequenced sample was peripheral blood. DNA sequence: TGTGCCAGCAGTGTCAGGGGGGCATCCTCCGAGCAGTACTTC. This codes for CASSVRGASSEQYF.